The entry below describes one T cell receptor (beta chain). This entry is derived from a study of shared clonotypes between healthy human individuals. TCRdb's copy holds only in-frame clones and misses some; the assay was immunoSEQ multiplex PCR. The sample includes a few hundred thousand clones, roughly 80% of them seen just once. Trimming pared 7 bases from V and 0 bases from J, leaving 10 bases between. There are 13 residues in the CDR3. Looked up from germline, CDR1 is WSHSY and CDR2 is SAAADI. The rearrangement joins TRBV10-2 to TRBJ2-7; no clear D gene. This receptor was identified in a man between 25 and 39 years old in good health. What was sequenced was memory CD4+ T cells sorted from blood. Sample subset: CD45RA-negative fraction. The CDR3 loop reads CASTRYSSYEQYF. CDR3 nucleotide sequence: TGCGCCAGCACCAGATACAGCTCCTACGAGCAGTACTTC.